Presented here are 27 T cell receptor beta chains from one specimen sequenced in a study of cytomegalovirus exposure and HLA in healthy donors (TCRdb year 2017). Libraries came from the immunoSEQ multiplex PCR assay. For the multiplex PCR, a mixture combining 60 forward primers for TCR Vbeta segments and 13 reverse primers for TCR Jbeta segments was used. Sourced from immuneACCESS, this table was stored by TCRdb with only in-frame sequences that have V and J called. A share of the clones is absent; for the studies checked, an unresolved V gene accounts for under half, and the remainder has no known explanation. The sample table shows approximately 150,000 clones, and 60% to 85% are seen once. The top ten hold 6.5% to 8.5% of the sample. The sequenced sample was PBMCs. Every receptor here comes from a woman between 35 and 50 years old in good health and CMV-seropositive.

This chain joins TRBV6-1 and TRBJ2-7, with TRBD1 matching 9 bases. CDR1 is MNHNS, CDR2 SASEGT, per germline. The CDR3 extends over 15 amino acids. With V trimmed by 1 base and J by 4 bases, 5 bases remained unmatched. The CDR3 here is CASSEGTGVGYEQYF. CDR3 nucleotides: TGTGCCAGCAGTGAAGGGACAGGGGTAGGGTACGAGCAGTACTTC.

V and J are TRBV28 and TRBJ2-7; TRBD1 agrees at 7 bases. The CDR3 is made up of 16 amino acids. The V segment lost 5 bases and the J segment 3 bases; nucleotides outside the gene matches: 13. Germline loops: CDR1 MDHEN, CDR2 SYDVKM. This chain's CDR3 is CASSPPSETGNYEQYF. The CDR3 nucleotides read TGTGCCAGCAGTCCCCCCTCCGAGACAGGGAACTACGAGCAGTACTTC.

The V gene is TRBV6-5, the J gene TRBJ1-4; TRBD1 might be the D (5 bases). The CDR3 consists of 16 residues. Germline V gene data show CDR1 as MNHEY and CDR2 as SVGAGI. Deletions cut 1 base from V and 7 bases from J, with 16 bases between. As DNA, the CDR3 is TGTGCCAGCAGTTACTTGGCTGCGGGACTTGTTGAAAAACTGTTTTTT. Amino acids: CASSYLAAGLVEKLFF.

The CDR3 bases are TGCGCCAGCAGCCAACAACGGGGGAGCTCTGGAAACACCATATATTTT. Translated: CASSQQRGSSGNTIYF. The chain has TRBV4-1 and TRBJ1-3; possible D gene TRBD1, 5 bases. Germline assignment: CDR1 MGHRA and CDR2 YSYEKL. This CDR3 spans 16 amino acids. Deletions cut 2 bases from V and 0 bases from J, with 11 bases between.

The rearrangement links TRBV6-5 to TRBJ1-1, with D possibly being TRBD1 (6 bases). CDR1 and CDR2 from the germline V gene are MNHEY and SVGAGI. V dropped 6 bases and J dropped 1 base, with 9 bases sitting between them. CDR3 length: 13 amino acids. In DNA form, the CDR3 reads TGTGCCAGCAGGGTGGGACAGAACACTGAAGCTTTCTTT. As protein: CASRVGQNTEAFF.

The rearrangement links TRBV2 to TRBJ1-2; D gene ambiguous. The CDR3 extends over 13 amino acids. Trimming stripped 3 bases from V and 3 bases from J, with 8 bases between. Germline loops: CDR1 SNHLY, CDR2 FYNNEI. CDR3 DNA: TGTGCCAGCAGTGACAGGCAGGACTATGGCTACACCTTC. Protein product: CASSDRQDYGYTF. The full variable domain, its missing parts supplied by reference TRBV2 and TRBJ1-2, is EPEVTQTPSHQVTQMGQEVILRCVPISNHLYFYWYRQILGQKVEFLVSFYNNEISEKSEIFDDQFSVERPDGSNFTLKIRSTKLEDSAMYFCASSDRQDYGYTFGSGTRLTVV.

This clone was seen a single time. CDR3 bases: TGTGCCAGCAGTTTCACTATCAGGGCCTACGAGCAGTACTTC. Translating it yields CASSFTIRAYEQYF. The V gene is TRBV27, the J gene TRBJ2-7; maybe TRBD1 (5 bases). CDR1 and CDR2 from the germline V gene are MNHEY and SMNVEV (reference sequence). The CDR3 totals 14 residues. V was clipped by 3 bases and J by 2 bases, with 11 bases between them.

V usage is TRBV6-1 and J usage is TRBJ1-1; perhaps TRBD1 as D (5 bases). V was pared by 6 bases and J by 8 bases, with 19 bases between. Germline loops: CDR1 MNHNS, CDR2 SASEGT. This CDR3 comprises 14 residues. The CDR3, as DNA: TGTGCCAGCAGAGCAGGGTTGGCCCTCCCCGAAGCTTTCTTT. Its protein is CASRAGLALPEAFF.

The rearrangement uses TRBV5-8 and TRBJ1-4; D call uncertain. The length of the CDR3 is 12 residues. Per germline, CDR1 SGHTS and CDR2 YDEGEE. V was clipped by 2 bases and J by 7 bases, with 6 bases between them. The CDR3 is CASSLQFEKLFF. The CDR3 coding sequence is TGTGCCAGCAGCTTACAGTTTGAAAAACTGTTTTTT.

V gene TRBV2 combines with J gene TRBJ2-5, with 15 bases fitting TRBD2. V was pared by 6 bases and J by 1 base, with 6 bases of the junction left unmatched. Per germline, CDR1 SNHLY and CDR2 FYNNEI. This CDR3 region has 17 residues. The CDR3 bases are TGTGCCAGCAGCGCGGGACTAGCGGGGGGACTCCAAGAGACCCAGTACTTC. It encodes CASSAGLAGGLQETQYF.

The chain links TRBV9 to TRBJ2-3; TRBD1 aligns across 8 bases. CDR1 is SGDLS and CDR2 is YYNGEE in the germline V gene. The ends lost 2 bases at V and 7 bases at J; junction bases unmatched: 6. The CDR3 totals 14 residues. The CDR3 loop reads CASSVRDRSYTQYF. CDR3 sequence (DNA): TGTGCCAGCAGCGTCCGGGACAGGAGTTATACGCAGTATTTT.

The genes are TRBV5-1 and TRBJ1-1; perhaps TRBD1 as D (5 bases). Trimming cost V 0 bases and J 4 bases, with 10 bases left between them. From germline, CDR1 is SGHRS and CDR2 YFSETQ. The CDR3 runs to 14 residues. CDR3 coding DNA: TGCGCCAGCAGCTTGGGGGGCGCCTCCACTGAAGCTTTCTTT. This sequence encodes CASSLGGASTEAFF.

The chain couples TRBV10-3 to TRBJ2-5; no clear D. V lost 2 bases, J lost 5 bases, and 3 bases lay in between. Looked up from germline, CDR1 is ENHRY and CDR2 is SYGVKD. The CDR3 covers 11 residues. CDR3 residues: CAISESETQYF. The CDR3 DNA follows: TGTGCCATCAGTGAGAGCGAGACCCAGTACTTC.

This clone was counted between two and nine times. The gene calls are TRBV5-5 and TRBJ2-1, with 9 bases fitting TRBD2. This CDR3 contains 15 residues. V trimming: 6 bases; J trimming: 7 bases; junction bases outside the gene matches: 11. Per germline, CDR1 SGHKS and CDR2 YYEKEE (reference sequence). CDR3 sequence reads: CASTRVSSGANEQFF. CDR3 nucleotide sequence: TGTGCCAGCACTCGCGTATCTAGCGGGGCGAATGAGCAGTTCTTC.

This chain connects TRBV7-2 to TRBJ1-2, with TRBD1 matching 8 bases. This CDR3 comprises 13 residues. Germline values: CDR1 SGHTA, CDR2 FQGNSA. J was trimmed by 8 bases and V by 8 bases; bases with no gene match: 10. CDR3 nucleotides: TGTGCCAGCCCCGGCCGGACAGGGATCGGCTACACCTTC. This gives the protein CASPGRTGIGYTF.

This clone was detected a few times. The V call is TRBV5-4, the J call TRBJ2-7; maybe TRBD1 (6 bases). Germline V gene lookup returns CDR1 SGHNT and CDR2 YYREEE (reference sequence). The CDR3 covers 15 residues. Trimming took off 4 bases at V and 2 bases at J, with 16 bases between the two ends. CDR3 bases: TGTGCCAGCAGCCCCTTCGGGCAGGGGACCTACGAGCAGTACTTC. Translating gives CASSPFGQGTYEQYF.

This clone has more than one count but fewer than ten. The V and J genes are TRBV7-2 and TRBJ1-6; TRBD1 aligns across 7 bases. There are 17 residues in the CDR3. The germline gives CDR1 SGHTA, CDR2 FQGNSA. Trimming removed 5 bases from V and 8 bases from J; junction bases left unmatched: 15. CDR3 sequence: CASSPRTGYASHSPLHF. CDR3 sequence (DNA): TGTGCCAGCAGCCCCAGGACAGGCTATGCATCCCATTCACCCCTCCACTTT.

This rearrangement joins TRBV7-2 to TRBJ1-2, with D perhaps TRBD1 (5 bases). The CDR3 has 13 residues. The germline V and J ends were trimmed by 3 bases and 8 bases, with 13 bases remaining between them. Germline-derived CDR1 and CDR2 are SGHTA and FQGNSA. The CDR3 loop reads CASSLTAAAGYTF. In DNA, the CDR3 is TGTGCCAGCAGCTTGACAGCCGCGGCGGGCTACACCTTC.

In its sample, this clone was seen a few times. V gene TRBV14 combines with J gene TRBJ1-1; the match to TRBD1 covers 8 bases. After removal of 5 bases from V and 1 base from J, the junction contained 6 bases not matched to a gene. This CDR3 region has 15 residues. Per germline, CDR1 SGHDN and CDR2 FVKESK. CDR3 in amino acids: CASSWGGTGNTEAFF. DNA of the CDR3: TGTGCCAGCAGCTGGGGAGGGACAGGGAACACTGAAGCTTTCTTT.

This clone was counted between two and nine times. V is TRBV30 and J is TRBJ2-7; maybe TRBD1 (6 bases). Germline CDR1 and CDR2: GTSNPN and SVGIG (reference sequence). The CDR3 contains 14 residues. The germline V and J ends were trimmed by 1 base and 3 bases, with 13 bases remaining between them. The CDR3 sequence is CAWSGTATFYEQYF. In DNA form, the CDR3 reads TGTGCCTGGAGTGGGACAGCAACGTTCTACGAGCAGTACTTC.

The V gene is TRBV18, the J gene TRBJ1-1; weak D call: TRBD1 (5 bases). Per germline, CDR1 KGHSH and CDR2 LQKENI. Trimming stripped 4 bases from V and 2 bases from J, with 8 bases between. The CDR3 runs 13 residues. The CDR3 DNA is TGTGCCAGCTCACTCGACAGTAACACTGAAGCTTTCTTT. As protein: CASSLDSNTEAFF.

The genes are TRBV9 and TRBJ1-2; the D gene is possibly TRBD1 (5 bases). This CDR3 has 17 amino acids. CDR1 SGDLS and CDR2 YYNGEE come from the germline V gene. The V and J ends lost 0 bases and 2 bases respectively, with 17 bases between them. The CDR3 here is CASSVGPGGLGNYGYTF. DNA for the CDR3: TGTGCCAGCAGCGTAGGACCTGGGGGACTCGGAAACTATGGCTACACCTTC.

V gene TRBV6-1 combines with J gene TRBJ2-7; D ambiguous. The CDR3 loop spans 14 amino acids. V was pared by 3 bases and J by 3 bases, with 12 bases between. The germline gives CDR1 MNHNS, CDR2 SASEGT. DNA of the CDR3: TGTGCCAGCAGTGACTGGCAGCGAGACTACGAGCAGTACTTC. Amino acids: CASSDWQRDYEQYF.

This chain links TRBV20-1 with TRBJ1-2; perhaps TRBD1 as D (6 bases). Germline V gene data show CDR1 as DFQATT and CDR2 as SNEGSKA (reference sequence). V gave up 7 bases and J gave up 7 bases, with 13 bases separating them. The CDR3 loop spans 11 amino acids. CDR3 loop: CSVQAGAGYTF. The CDR3 bases are TGCAGTGTACAGGCGGGGGCTGGCTACACCTTC.

This clone was seen a handful of times. The rearrangement uses TRBV7-9 and TRBJ2-5; D perhaps matches TRBD1 (6 bases). Trimming stripped 6 bases from V and 2 bases from J, with 19 bases between. Germline CDR1 is SEHNR and CDR2 is FQNEAQ (reference sequence). CDR3 length equals 16 residues. In DNA form, the CDR3 reads TGTGCCAGCAGTCGATGGGCCCAGGGGCGACAAGAGACCCAGTACTTC. Encoded protein: CASSRWAQGRQETQYF.

The chain couples TRBV9 to TRBJ2-5; 9 nucleotides match TRBD2. Per the germline V gene, CDR1 is SGDLS and CDR2 is YYNGEE. The CDR3 runs to 15 residues. Losses at the gene ends were 0 bases for V and 4 bases for J; bases not matched to a gene: 4. CDR3 region: CASSVGGGVSETQYF. As DNA, the CDR3 is TGTGCCAGCAGCGTAGGCGGGGGGGTTTCAGAGACCCAGTACTTC.

The J gene is TRBJ1-5, the V gene TRBV19; D ambiguous. The germline V gene has CDR1 LNHDA and CDR2 SQIVND (reference sequence). V dropped 4 bases and J dropped 0 bases, with 7 bases sitting between them. The CDR3 has 14 residues. CDR3 sequence reads: CASSTQNSNQPQHF. CDR3 in DNA: TGTGCCAGTAGTACCCAAAATAGCAATCAGCCCCAGCATTTT.